A single sample gave rise to the 6 T cell receptor beta chains below, sequenced in a study of T cells expressing NK-cell markers. TCRdb re-called the 5' RACE reads; one entry per CDR3 protein, DNA not given. With about 540,000 distinct CDR3 sequences in the sample, the ten largest clones hold 3% to 4.5%. Specimen: blood T cells: a sorted CD56 or NKG2C T cell subset, CD4+ or CD8+ T cells, or bulk PBMC T cells (not recorded which). Receptors were obtained from a man in his late teens or twenties in good health.

This rearrangement joins TRBV9 to TRBJ2-7; TCRdb selects TRBD1, and the lack of DNA leaves this call unchecked. CDR3 length: 13 residues. Germline CDR1 reads SGDLS; CDR2 reads YYNGEE. This chain's CDR3 is CASSTQGGYEQYF.

The chain joins TRBV5-6 to TRBJ2-3; the D call from TCRdb, TRBD1, cannot be confirmed without DNA. Germline CDR1 reads SGHDT; CDR2 reads YYEEEE. CDR3 length: 15 amino acids. CDR3 region: CASSQGGRGTDTQYF.

The CDR3 region is CSARDQRTDTQYF. The chain carries TRBV20-1 and TRBJ2-3. Germline values: CDR1 DFQATT, CDR2 SNEGSKA (reference sequence). The CDR3 contains 13 residues.

The chain couples TRBV5-5 to TRBJ1-4; the TRBD1 assignment by TCRdb is unverifiable without DNA. Germline CDR1 SGHKS, CDR2 YYEKEE (reference sequence). This CDR3 is built from 16 residues. CDR3 region: CASSRTPLLENEKLFF.

This chain uses TRBV15 with TRBJ2-3; TCRdb calls TRBD2, which cannot be checked without DNA. The germline gives CDR1 LNHNV, CDR2 YYDKDF (reference sequence). CDR3 size: 15 residues. CDR3 region: CATSSAGGGVDTQYF.

The chain combines TRBV5-6 with TRBJ1-5; TCRdb proposes TRBD1, but this gene call is untestable without DNA. This CDR3 region has 14 residues. CDR1 is SGHDT and CDR2 is YYEEEE in the germline V gene. The CDR3 is CASESKGGNQPQHF.